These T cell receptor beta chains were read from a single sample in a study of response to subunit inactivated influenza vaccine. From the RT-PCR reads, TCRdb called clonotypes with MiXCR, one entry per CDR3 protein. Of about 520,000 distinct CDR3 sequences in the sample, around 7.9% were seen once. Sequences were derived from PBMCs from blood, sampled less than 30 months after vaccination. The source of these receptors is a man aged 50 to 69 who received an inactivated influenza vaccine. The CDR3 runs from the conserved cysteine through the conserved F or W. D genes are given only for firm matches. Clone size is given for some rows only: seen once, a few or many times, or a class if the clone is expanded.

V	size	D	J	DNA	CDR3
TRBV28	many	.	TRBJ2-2	TGTGCCAGCAGTTTAACCACCGGGGAGCTGTTTTTT	CASSLTTGELFF
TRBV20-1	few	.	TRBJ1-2	TGCAGTGCTCGGGAAGAGGCAGTGGGCTACACCTTC	CSAREEAVGYTF
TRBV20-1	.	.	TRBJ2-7	TGCAGTGCTAGGGGGATGGGACATTCGAGCTCCTACGAGCAGTACTTC	CSARGMGHSSSYEQYF
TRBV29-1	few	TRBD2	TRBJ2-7	TGCAGCGTTGGTTCGCTAGCGGGCGAGCAGTACTTC	CSVGSLAGEQYF
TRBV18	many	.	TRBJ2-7	TGTGCCAGCTCACCAGGACGGTTCTACGAGCAGTACTTC	CASSPGRFYEQYF
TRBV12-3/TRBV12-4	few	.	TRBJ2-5	TGTGCCAGCAGTACCCGGGGCTGGGGCCAAGAGACCCAGTACTTC	CASSTRGWGQETQYF
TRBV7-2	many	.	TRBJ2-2	TGTGCCAGCAGCTTAGTTCTCGGCGGTAACACCGGGGAGCTGTTTTTT	CASSLVLGGNTGELFF
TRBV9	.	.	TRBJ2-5	TGTGCCAGCAGCGGAAGAGACAACTCGGAGACCCAGTACTTC	CASSGRDNSETQYF
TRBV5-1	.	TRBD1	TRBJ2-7	TGCGCCAACAGTTCAGGGACAGGGAGAGGTTACGAGCAGTACTTC	CANSSGTGRGYEQYF
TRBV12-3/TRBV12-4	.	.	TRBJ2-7	TGTGCCAGCAGTTCATGGGACGGCGACTACGAGCAGTACTTC	CASSSWDGDYEQYF
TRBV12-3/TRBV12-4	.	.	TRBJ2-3	TGTGCCAGCAGTTTTTTTAGGGGGGATGCAGATACGCAGTATTTT	CASSFFRGDADTQYF
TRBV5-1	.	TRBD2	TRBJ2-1	TGCTCCAGCAGCTTGACGATAAGTACTAGCGGGAGACCCTCCTACAATGAGCAGTTCTTC	CSSSLTISTSGRPSYNEQFF
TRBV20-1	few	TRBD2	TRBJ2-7	TGCAGTGCTAGTACAAGCGGGGGGTCTCTTTCCTACGAGCAGTACTTC	CSASTSGGSLSYEQYF
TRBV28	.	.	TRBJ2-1	TGTGCCAGCTTCGAGGACTCCTACAATGAGCAGTTCTTC	CASFEDSYNEQFF
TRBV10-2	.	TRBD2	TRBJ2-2	TGCGCCAGCACCTGGACTAGCAATTCCGGGGAGCTGTTTTTT	CASTWTSNSGELFF
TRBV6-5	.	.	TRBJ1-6	TGTGCCAGCAGTTGGACTTCTTCACCCCTCCACTTT	CASSWTSSPLHF
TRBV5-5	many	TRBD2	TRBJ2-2	TGTGCCAGCAGCTTCCCCGGGGGGGGATCGAACACCGGGGAGCTGTTTTTT	CASSFPGGGSNTGELFF
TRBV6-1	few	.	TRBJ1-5	TGTGCCAGCAGGGCAGGGGTCAATCAGCCCCAGCATTTT	CASRAGVNQPQHF
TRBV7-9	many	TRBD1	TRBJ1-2	TGTGCCAGCAGCTCCTCCGGGACAGGATACGGCTACACCTTC	CASSSSGTGYGYTF
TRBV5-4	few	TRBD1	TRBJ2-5	TGTGCCAGCAGACCGGGACAGATGGAGACCCAGTACTTC	CASRPGQMETQYF
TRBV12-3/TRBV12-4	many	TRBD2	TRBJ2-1	TGTGCCAGCAGGACTAGCGGGAGGGACTACAATGAGCAGTTCTTC	CASRTSGRDYNEQFF
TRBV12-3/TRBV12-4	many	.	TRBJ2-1	TGTGCCAGCAGTTTAGGGGGTTCTGTCGATGAGCAGTTCTTC	CASSLGGSVDEQFF
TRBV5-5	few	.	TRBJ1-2	TGTGCCAGCAGTTGGGGGGGCAGAAACTATGGCTACACCTTC	CASSWGGRNYGYTF
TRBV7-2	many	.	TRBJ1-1	TGTGCCAGCAGCTGGAGGGGCGCTGGCACTGAAGCTTTCTTT	CASSWRGAGTEAFF
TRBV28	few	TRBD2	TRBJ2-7	TGTGCCAGCAGTGCGACTAGCGGGAGCCATTCCTACGAGCAGTACTTC	CASSATSGSHSYEQYF
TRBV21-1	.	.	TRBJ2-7	TGTGCCAGCAGCAGACGGGACTTGGCTACCTACGAGCAGTACTTC	CASSRRDLATYEQYF
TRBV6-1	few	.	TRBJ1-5	TGTGCCAGCAGTGTTACAGGGCGGCAGCCCCAGCATTTT	CASSVTGRQPQHF
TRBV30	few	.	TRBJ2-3	TGTGCCTGGAGTGGGGGGACCGTGGGCACAGATACGCAGTATTTT	CAWSGGTVGTDTQYF
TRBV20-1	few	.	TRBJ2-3	TGCAGTGCTAGCTTTGGGAATCGGGCAGATACGCAGTATTTT	CSASFGNRADTQYF
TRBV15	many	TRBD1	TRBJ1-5	TGTGCCACCAGCAGAGATCTGAGGACAGGGAACAATCAGCCCCAGCATTTT	CATSRDLRTGNNQPQHF
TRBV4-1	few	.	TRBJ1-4	TGCGCCAGCAGCCGGGAGACTACAACTAATGAAAAACTGTTTTTT	CASSRETTTNEKLFF
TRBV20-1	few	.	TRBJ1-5	TGCAGTGCTAGTGATCATACCAGGCGCTCAATCAATCAGCCCCAGCATTTT	CSASDHTRRSINQPQHF
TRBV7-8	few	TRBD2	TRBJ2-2	TGTGCCAGCAGCTCACCCCTCGGGCGGGAGTCAGGCGCCGGGGAGCTGTTTTTT	CASSSPLGRESGAGELFF
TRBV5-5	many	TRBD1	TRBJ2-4	TGTGCCAGCAGCTTGATTGAGACAGGGGGCCTTCGGGTCCAGTACTTC	CASSLIETGGLRVQYF
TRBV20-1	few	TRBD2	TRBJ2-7	TGCAGTGCTAGAGTGGGTAGCGGGAGGCCTCGTGCGGGGGAGCAGTACTTC	CSARVGSGRPRAGEQYF
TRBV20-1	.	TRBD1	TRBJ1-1	TGCTGTGCTAGCCTCCCCCGGGGACAGGGGGGGACTGAAGCTTTCTTT	CCASLPRGQGGTEAFF
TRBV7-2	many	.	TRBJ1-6	TGTGCCAGCAGTGGGGTGGCAGGGGTTAATTCACCCCTCCACTTT	CASSGVAGVNSPLHF
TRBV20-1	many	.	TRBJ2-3	TGCAGTGCTAGAGTTCGCACAGATACGCAGTATTTT	CSARVRTDTQYF
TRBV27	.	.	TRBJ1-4	TGTGCCAGCAGGCAACGGCTTTTTAGTGAAAAACTGTTTTTT	CASRQRLFSEKLFF
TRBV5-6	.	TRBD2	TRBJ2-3	TGTGCCAGCAGCTTGTCAACGGGGGGGCCTGGGGATACGCAGTATTTT	CASSLSTGGPGDTQYF
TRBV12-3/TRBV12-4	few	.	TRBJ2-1	TGTGCCAGCAGTTTTAGGCAGGATGGGCATGAGCAGTTCTTC	CASSFRQDGHEQFF
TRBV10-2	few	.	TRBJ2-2	TGCGCCCACGGGGGAGACAGGCCAAAGAACACCGGGGAGCTGTTTTTT	CAHGGDRPKNTGELFF
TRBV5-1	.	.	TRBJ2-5	TGCGCCAGCAGCTTGGGGCCCACTGGAAGCCAAGAGACCCAGTACTTC	CASSLGPTGSQETQYF
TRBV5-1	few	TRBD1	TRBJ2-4	TGCGCCAGCAGCCTGACGACAGGGTTCGAGGACATTCAGTACTTC	CASSLTTGFEDIQYF
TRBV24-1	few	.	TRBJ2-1	TGTGCCACCAGTGACCGGGGGGCCGGGCAAAATGAGCAGTTCTTC	CATSDRGAGQNEQFF
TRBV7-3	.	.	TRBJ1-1	TGTGCCAGCAGCTTAAGTTTCCAGTCTGAAGCTTTCTTT	CASSLSFQSEAFF
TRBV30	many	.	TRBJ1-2	TGTGCCTGGAGTGTCCGGGAGGGCTACACCTTC	CAWSVREGYTF
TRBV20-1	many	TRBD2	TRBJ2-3	TGCAGTGCCATGACCGGGACTAGCGTGTCCACAGATACGCAGTATTTT	CSAMTGTSVSTDTQYF